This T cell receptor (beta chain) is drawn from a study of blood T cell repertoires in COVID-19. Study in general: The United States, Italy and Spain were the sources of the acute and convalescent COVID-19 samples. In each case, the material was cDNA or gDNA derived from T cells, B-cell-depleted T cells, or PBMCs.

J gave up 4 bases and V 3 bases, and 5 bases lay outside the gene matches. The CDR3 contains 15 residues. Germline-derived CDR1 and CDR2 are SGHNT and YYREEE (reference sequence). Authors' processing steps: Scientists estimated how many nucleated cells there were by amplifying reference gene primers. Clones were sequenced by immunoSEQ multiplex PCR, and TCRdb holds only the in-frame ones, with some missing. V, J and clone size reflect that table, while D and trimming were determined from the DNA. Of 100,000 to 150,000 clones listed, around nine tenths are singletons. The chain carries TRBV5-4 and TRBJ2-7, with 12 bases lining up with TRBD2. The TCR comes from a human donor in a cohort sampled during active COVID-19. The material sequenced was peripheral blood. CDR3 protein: CASSSTSGRMYEQYF. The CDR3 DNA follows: TGTGCCAGCAGCTCAACTAGCGGGAGGATGTACGAGCAGTACTTC.